These 17 T cell receptor beta chains share one sample of origin, sequenced in a study of cytomegalovirus exposure and HLA in healthy donors. The PCR contained 60 Vbeta and 13 Jbeta primers. Repertoires were generated with immunoSEQ multiplex PCR, while TCRdb's copy carries only in-frame clones and drops some. The sample carries about 130,000 clones, 82% recorded once. The sample comprised PBMCs. The receptors stem from a woman between 45 and 60 years old in good health and CMV-seropositive.

This clone appeared a single time. The gene calls are TRBV6-5 and TRBJ1-1, with D possibly TRBD1 on 6 matching bases. V was pared by 5 bases and J by 5 bases, with 15 bases between. CDR1 and CDR2 from the germline V gene are MNHEY and SVGAGI. The CDR3 has 14 residues. CDR3 coding DNA: TGTGCCAGCAGTGATAGGGGGAGTCAAACTGAAGCTTTCTTT. This encodes CASSDRGSQTEAFF.

This rearrangement joins TRBV4-3 to TRBJ1-2; 9 positions match TRBD1. This CDR3 has 15 amino acids. Germline loops: CDR1 LGHNA, CDR2 YSLEER. V was pared by 5 bases and J by 3 bases, with 7 bases of the junction left unmatched. The CDR3 loop is CASSFQRTGDYGYTF. In DNA, the CDR3 is TGCGCCAGCAGCTTCCAGAGGACAGGGGACTATGGCTACACCTTC.

This chain joins TRBV7-9 and TRBJ2-7, with 16 bases that match TRBD2. The CDR3 runs to 17 residues. Losses at the gene ends were 4 bases for V and 4 bases for J; bases not matched to a gene: 7. The germline CDR1 and CDR2 sequences are SEHNR and FQNEAQ (reference sequence). CDR3 in DNA: TGTGCCAGCAGCTCGGAGTGGGGACTAGCGGGAGGGTACGAGCAGTACTTC. Protein product: CASSSEWGLAGGYEQYF.

The V and J genes are TRBV7-9 and TRBJ2-7; D unclear. CDR3 length: 14 residues. The V gene's germline CDR1 is SEHNR and CDR2 FQNEAQ (reference sequence). V lost 6 bases and J lost 4, with 16 bases in between. The CDR3 sequence: CASRESGFQYEQYF. The CDR3 DNA follows: TGTGCCAGCAGGGAATCAGGTTTCCAATACGAGCAGTACTTC.

J is TRBJ2-7 and V is TRBV7-9, with D possibly being TRBD1 (5 bases). V was pared by 5 bases and J by 1 base, with 9 bases between. CDR1 is SEHNR and CDR2 is FQNEAQ in the germline V gene (reference sequence). The CDR3 loop spans 13 amino acids. The CDR3 bases are TGTGCCAGCAGCCTCAGGACATCCTACGAGCAGTACTTC. Its protein is CASSLRTSYEQYF.

The chain recombines TRBV27 with TRBJ2-7; 8 nucleotides align to TRBD1. Per the germline V gene, CDR1 is MNHEY and CDR2 is SMNVEV (reference sequence). The CDR3 spans 15 residues. V gave up 7 bases and J gave up 2 bases; unmatched junction bases: 10. CDR3 coding DNA: TGTGCCAGCAAACGCTCGAGGACAGGGACCTACGAGCAGTACTTC. It specifies CASKRSRTGTYEQYF.

V is TRBV7-9 and J is TRBJ2-2; 10 bases match TRBD1. V trimming: 5 bases; J trimming: 6 bases; junction bases outside the gene matches: 15. This CDR3 has 18 residues. Per the germline V gene, CDR1 is SEHNR and CDR2 is FQNEAQ (reference sequence). The CDR3 nucleotides are TGTGCCAGCAGCCTAAGGGCTCCTCCGGGACAGGGGTCCGGGGAGCTGTTTTTT. As protein: CASSLRAPPGQGSGELFF.

V is TRBV27 and J is TRBJ1-5; D might be TRBD1 (6 bases). Germline lookup yields CDR1 MNHEY and CDR2 SMNVEV (reference sequence). The CDR3 length is 13 residues. Trimming removed 2 bases at V and 7 bases at J, with 9 bases between. Here the CDR3 reads CASSLGGRQPQHF. In DNA, the CDR3 is TGTGCCAGCAGTTTAGGGGGCAGGCAGCCCCAGCATTTT.

The chain combines TRBV5-1 with TRBJ2-7; weak D call: TRBD1 (6 bases). Germline lookup yields CDR1 SGHRS and CDR2 YFSETQ. The CDR3 extends over 13 amino acids. Between the trimmed V and J ends, which lost 1 base and 4 bases, there was a span of 9 bases. CDR3 in amino acids: CASSLTGPYEQYF. The CDR3 DNA follows: TGCGCCAGCAGCTTGACAGGGCCATACGAGCAGTACTTC.

The chain uses TRBV30 and TRBJ2-7; D might be TRBD2 (6 bases). The V end was cut by 5 bases, the J end by 3 bases, with 11 bases between. The CDR3 sequence is 12 residues long. Germline lookup yields CDR1 GTSNPN and CDR2 SVGIG (reference sequence). The CDR3 region is CAWSPGSYEQYF. The CDR3 DNA follows: TGTGCCTGGTCTCCCGGGAGCTACGAGCAGTACTTC.

The gene calls are TRBV23-1 and TRBJ2-4; unclear D gene. TRBV23-1 is placed among ORFs of uncertain function. This CDR3 comprises 18 residues. The ends were cut back, 0 bases at V and 0 bases at J, with 15 bases in the middle. The CDR3 DNA reads TGCGCCAGCAGTCAATCAGAAAATGGCCCGTTAGCCAAAAACATTCAGTACTTC. Its protein product is CASSQSENGPLAKNIQYF.

V gene TRBV10-3 combines with J gene TRBJ2-7; 7 positions match TRBD1. The CDR3 sequence is 13 residues long. Looked up from germline, CDR1 is ENHRY and CDR2 is SYGVKD. After removal of 2 bases from V and 7 bases from J, the junction contained 5 bases not matched to a gene. The CDR3 protein is CAISEPGTVEQYF. DNA for the CDR3: TGTGCCATCAGTGAGCCGGGGACAGTTGAGCAGTACTTC.

This clone was counted a few times. The rearrangement links TRBV4-1 to TRBJ1-1; D possibly corresponds to TRBD1 (6 bases). Germline V CDR1 and CDR2: MGHRA, YSYEKL. The CDR3 length is 14 residues. Trimming took 4 bases from V and 0 from J, leaving 9 bases between them. CDR3 protein: CASSLGQLNTEAFF. Here the CDR3 DNA reads TGCGCCAGCAGCCTCGGACAGCTGAACACTGAAGCTTTCTTT.

The CDR3 region is CASRSGTGSVNEQFF. Here the CDR3 DNA reads TGCGCCAGCAGGAGTGGGACAGGGTCGGTCAATGAGCAGTTCTTC. The chain couples TRBV5-1 to TRBJ2-1; 9 bases match TRBD1. The CDR3 extends over 15 amino acids. Trimming at V came to 5 bases and at J to 6 bases, leaving 9 bases not matched to a gene. Germline loops: CDR1 SGHRS, CDR2 YFSETQ.

The chain combines TRBV9 with TRBJ1-1; a weak D match, TRBD1 (6 bases). V was shortened by 0 bases and J by 4 bases, with 10 bases between the two germline ends. The germline gives CDR1 SGDLS, CDR2 YYNGEE. CDR3 length: 14 residues. The chain's CDR3 is CASSVGPRGTEAFF. The CDR3 DNA reads TGTGCCAGCAGCGTAGGCCCCAGGGGCACTGAAGCTTTCTTT.

This clone was seen just once. The CDR3, as DNA: TGTGCCAGCAGCCTTATCTACGAGCAGTACTTC. Translated, it gives CASSLIYEQYF. V and J are TRBV2 and TRBJ2-5, with no clear D. The J call may be faulty, since TRBJ2-7 better matches the DNA end. The CDR3 is 11 residues long. CDR1 SNHLY and CDR2 FYNNEI come from the germline V gene.

This clone occurred a few times. The chain recombines TRBV2 with TRBJ1-5; 9 nucleotides line up with TRBD1. Germline CDR1 reads SNHLY; CDR2 reads FYNNEI. The V segment lost 5 bases and the J segment 7 bases; nucleotides outside the gene matches: 9. This CDR3 has 15 residues. In nucleotides, the CDR3 is TGTGCCAGCAGTAGCGGGACAGGGAATAAACAGCCCCAGCATTTT. Its protein product is CASSSGTGNKQPQHF.